Listed below are T cell receptor beta chains from one sample, sequenced in a study of OX40 agonist ivuxolimab in advanced cancers. The assay was immunoSEQ multiplex PCR, and TCRdb's table has in-frame clones only and misses some. The sample lists about 67,000 clones; 87% were seen once. The specimen was CD4+ or CD8+ T cells sorted from blood, collected in a trial of the OX40 agonist ivuxolimab. These receptors came from an adult with an advanced solid tumor such as melanoma, head and neck, liver or kidney cancer. Each CDR3 is given with its conserved first and last residue. The D gene is left open where the match is weak. Some rows mark clone size as missing; the rest say once, few, many or name a class of expanded clone.

D gene | J gene | clone size | V gene | CDR3 protein | CDR3 DNA
TRBD2 | TRBJ2-2 | - | TRBV12-5 | CASGLVRASGYTGELFF | TGTGCTAGTGGTTTGGTAAGAGCTAGCGGATACACCGGGGAGCTGTTTTTT
TRBD1 | TRBJ1-4 | - | TRBV6-5 | CASSDRDYGEKLFF | TGTGCCAGCAGTGACAGGGATTATGGCGAAAAACTGTTTTTT
TRBD1 | TRBJ2-2 | - | TRBV9 | CASNRGDTGELFF | TGTGCCAGCAACAGGGGGGACACCGGGGAGCTGTTTTTT
- | TRBJ1-4 | - | TRBV2 | CASSYQGLLNEKLFF | TGTGCCAGCAGCTATCAGGGTCTCTTAAATGAAAAACTGTTTTTT
TRBD1 | TRBJ1-5 | - | TRBV6-1 | CASSEPPGQHNQPQHF | TGTGCCAGCAGTGAGCCACCGGGACAGCACAATCAGCCCCAGCATTTT
- | TRBJ1-3 | - | TRBV6-1 | CASSPPRGDGNTIYF | TGTGCCAGCAGTCCGCCTCGGGGGGATGGAAACACCATATATTTT
TRBD1 | TRBJ2-1 | once | TRBV7-9 | CASSLTQGVGNERQFF | TGTGCCAGCAGCTTAACACAGGGGGTCGGCAATGAGCGACAGTTCTTC
- | TRBJ2-5 | - | TRBV20-1 | CSARARATQYF | TGCAGTGCTAGAGCCCGCGCGACCCAGTACTTC
TRBD2 | TRBJ2-2 | - | TRBV7-3 | CASSLAGGRTGELFF | TGTGCCAGCAGCTTAGCGGGAGGAAGAACCGGGGAGCTGTTTTTT
- | TRBJ2-7 | - | TRBV21-1 | CASSREAGQKYEQYF | TGTGCCAGCAGCAGGGAGGCGGGACAGAAGTACGAGCAGTACTTC
- | TRBJ2-3 | once | TRBV4-1 | CASSQEKFGGTDTQYF | TGCGCCAGCAGCCAGGAGAAGTTTGGGGGCACAGATACGCAGTATTTT
- | TRBJ2-7 | - | TRBV30 | CAWNTGIHEQYF | TGTGCCTGGAACACAGGGATCCACGAGCAGTACTTC
TRBD1 | TRBJ2-4 | - | TRBV14 | CASSPAKGGSIQYF | TGTGCCAGCAGCCCTGCCAAAGGGGGCTCCATTCAGTACTTC
- | TRBJ1-1 | - | TRBV29-1 | CSSALGNTEAFF | TGCAGCTCGGCCCTGGGGAACACTGAAGCTTTCTTT
TRBD1 | TRBJ1-5 | - | TRBV28 | CASSKDRVGQPQHF | TGTGCCAGCAGTAAGGACAGGGTGGGTCAGCCCCAGCATTTT
- | TRBJ2-7 | - | TRBV4-1 | CASSQESGAGQYF | TGCGCCAGCAGCCAAGAGTCAGGGGCTGGGCAGTACTTC